These T cell receptor beta chains were read from a single sample in a study of OX40 agonist ivuxolimab in advanced cancers. Profiling relied on immunoSEQ multiplex PCR, and the TCRdb table lists in-frame clones only, not all of them. The sample yields 78,000 or so clones, more than 85% seen once. Sequences were derived from CD4+ or CD8+ T cells sorted from blood, sampled in a trial of the OX40 agonist ivuxolimab. The receptors shown here come from an adult with an advanced solid tumor such as melanoma, head and neck, liver or kidney cancer. Each CDR3 is given with its conserved first and last residue. A D gene is named only where the DNA matches it firmly. Clone size is stated in some rows and not others, as once, few, many or a class when expanded.

d_call cdr3_length j_call clone_size v_call cdr3_nt cdr3_aa
TRBD2 16 TRBJ2-1 NA TRBV14 TGTGCCAGCAGCCAAGAACTAGCGGGGTCCTACAATGAGCAGTTCTTC CASSQELAGSYNEQFF
NA 17 TRBJ1-6 NA TRBV11-2 TGTGCCAGCAGCTTAGAATTATGGAGCTCCTATAATTCACCCCTCCACTTT CASSLELWSSYNSPLHF
TRBD1 19 TRBJ1-6 NA TRBV6-1 TGTGCCAGCAGTGACAGGGGACAGGGGTCAGGGGCCTATAATTCACCCCTCCACTTT CASSDRGQGSGAYNSPLHF
NA 17 TRBJ2-3 NA TRBV7-2 TGTGCCAGCAGCTTACCCGAGGAACCGATCGGCACAGATACGCAGTATTTT CASSLPEEPIGTDTQYF
TRBD1 18 TRBJ1-3 NA TRBV9 TGTGCCAGCAGCGTAAGGAGGGCAGGGGGTGATCCTGGAAACACCATATATTTT CASSVRRAGGDPGNTIYF
NA 14 TRBJ1-4 NA TRBV5-6 TGTGCCAGCAGACGGGTGGTCCGAAATGAAAAACTGTTTTTT CASRRVVRNEKLFF
NA 15 TRBJ2-1 NA TRBV2 TGTGCCAGCAGCCCTTCGGCCGGGGCGGGAAATGAGCAGTTCTTC CASSPSAGAGNEQFF
NA 12 TRBJ1-2 few TRBV5-1 TGCGCCAGCAGCTTGGGAGGAGATGGCTACACCTTC CASSLGGDGYTF
NA 14 TRBJ2-3 NA TRBV9 TGTGCCAGCAGCGTAGGGGGTTGGGCAGATACGCAGTATTTT CASSVGGWADTQYF
NA 15 TRBJ2-2 NA TRBV9 TGTGCCAGCAGCCCCTTCCTAGGGAACGCCGGGGAGCTGTTTTTT CASSPFLGNAGELFF
TRBD2 17 TRBJ2-5 NA TRBV5-1 TGCGCCAGCAGCCAAGGGACTAGCGGGGGGTTTTTAGAGACCCAGTACTTC CASSQGTSGGFLETQYF
NA 13 TRBJ2-7 NA TRBV29-1 TGCAGCGTTGAATGGGGCCCCACCTACGAGCAGTACTTC CSVEWGPTYEQYF
NA 13 TRBJ1-1 NA TRBV9 TGTGCCAGCAGCGTAGAGGTGTTAACTGAAGCTTTCTTT CASSVEVLTEAFF
NA 14 TRBJ2-7 NA TRBV5-4 TGTGCCAGCAGCTTGGTGACGGAAACCTACGAGCAGTACTTC CASSLVTETYEQYF
TRBD1 14 TRBJ2-7 NA TRBV9 TGTGCCAGCACCTCGAGTACAGGGGTTGGGGAGCAGTACTTC CASTSSTGVGEQYF
NA 12 TRBJ1-1 NA TRBV19 TGTGCCAGTGGAGGAGGAGGGGCTGAAGCTTTCTTT CASGGGGAEAFF
NA 15 TRBJ2-2 NA TRBV6-1 TGTGCCAGCAGTGAAGCAGAGGGGGAAGCCGGGGAGCTGTTTTTT CASSEAEGEAGELFF
NA 14 TRBJ2-1 once TRBV9 TGTGCCAGCAGCGGGTTGGCTCTAAACAATGAGCAGTTCTTC CASSGLALNNEQFF
TRBD1 15 TRBJ2-7 NA TRBV13 TGTGCCAGCAGCCTTGCCGGGACAGGGGACTACGAGCAGTACTTC CASSLAGTGDYEQYF
TRBD1 14 TRBJ2-7 NA TRBV27 TGTGCCAGCAGTTGGGACAGGGGGCTATACGAGCAGTACTTC CASSWDRGLYEQYF
NA 15 TRBJ2-7 NA TRBV5-1 TGCGCCAGCAGCTTGGCCCCTAGCGTTTCCTACGAGCAGTACTTC CASSLAPSVSYEQYF
NA 14 TRBJ1-5 NA TRBV6-6 TGTGCCAGCACCCAGTGGGGGGGGGATCAGCCCCAGCATTTT CASTQWGGDQPQHF